This is a list of T cell receptor beta chains from one sample in a study of PD-1 blockade in classical Hodgkin lymphoma. Using immunoSEQ multiplex PCR, the repertoire was profiled, and TCRdb retains in-frame clones only, with some absent. The repertoire includes about 47,000 clones, approximately 80% of them detected once, and 15% to 20% sits in the top ten. The sequenced sample was peripheral blood mononuclear cells (PBMCs), obtained before the fourth cycle of nivolumab. These receptors all stem from a human donor with classical Hodgkin lymphoma. Each CDR3 is given with its conserved first and last residue. A D gene is named only where the DNA matches it firmly. Clone size is stated in some rows and not others, as once, few, many or a class when expanded.

clone size: NA; CDR3 length: 13; J gene: TRBJ1-4; V gene: TRBV29-1; D gene: TRBD1; CDR3 protein: CSVTGTGDEKLFF; CDR3 DNA: TGCAGCGTGACCGGGACAGGGGACGAAAAACTGTTTTTT
clone size: many; CDR3 length: 13; J gene: TRBJ2-7; V gene: TRBV28; D gene: NA; CDR3 protein: CASRPGSAYEQYF; CDR3 DNA: TGTGCCAGCAGACCGGGTAGCGCCTACGAGCAGTACTTC
clone size: NA; CDR3 length: 14; J gene: TRBJ1-1; V gene: TRBV10-3; D gene: TRBD1; CDR3 protein: CAIRTTGGDTEAFF; CDR3 DNA: TGTGCCATCAGGACGACAGGGGGGGACACTGAAGCTTTCTTT
clone size: NA; CDR3 length: 14; J gene: TRBJ2-3; V gene: TRBV27; D gene: TRBD2; CDR3 protein: CASSLSGGTDTQYF; CDR3 DNA: TGTGCCAGCAGTTTAAGCGGGGGCACAGATACGCAGTATTTT
clone size: NA; CDR3 length: 14; J gene: TRBJ2-7; V gene: TRBV27; D gene: TRBD1; CDR3 protein: CAGSSTGGLYEQYF; CDR3 DNA: TGTGCCGGCAGTTCGACAGGGGGCTTATACGAGCAGTACTTC
clone size: once; CDR3 length: 16; J gene: TRBJ2-1; V gene: TRBV10-1; D gene: NA; CDR3 protein: CASSDSRAGYNDEQFF; CDR3 DNA: TGCGCCAGCAGTGACTCCAGGGCGGGATATAATGATGAGCAGTTCTTC
clone size: NA; CDR3 length: 15; J gene: TRBJ1-3; V gene: TRBV11-2; D gene: NA; CDR3 protein: CASSFFTRSGNTIYF; CDR3 DNA: TGTGCCAGCAGCTTCTTTACTCGCTCTGGAAACACCATATATTTT
clone size: NA; CDR3 length: 19; J gene: TRBJ2-3; V gene: TRBV19; D gene: TRBD1; CDR3 protein: CASSRDRGLGGASTDTQYF; CDR3 DNA: TGTGCCAGTAGCCGGGACAGGGGACTTGGCGGAGCTAGCACAGATACGCAGTATTTT
clone size: once; CDR3 length: 12; J gene: TRBJ2-1; V gene: TRBV14; D gene: NA; CDR3 protein: CASSRGITKQFF; CDR3 DNA: TGTGCCAGCAGCCGGGGGATAACTAAGCAGTTCTTC
clone size: NA; CDR3 length: 17; J gene: TRBJ2-7; V gene: TRBV14; D gene: TRBD2; CDR3 protein: CASSPYQLAGRNYEQYF; CDR3 DNA: TGTGCCAGCAGCCCTTACCAACTAGCGGGGAGGAACTACGAGCAGTACTTC
clone size: few; CDR3 length: 14; J gene: TRBJ2-7; V gene: TRBV5-1; D gene: NA; CDR3 protein: CASSLWGGTYEQYF; CDR3 DNA: TGCGCCAGCAGCTTGTGGGGCGGAACCTACGAGCAGTACTTC
clone size: once; CDR3 length: 14; J gene: TRBJ1-2; V gene: TRBV11-2; D gene: TRBD1; CDR3 protein: CASSSQGAAEGYTF; CDR3 DNA: TGTGCCAGCAGCTCGCAGGGGGCCGCGGAGGGCTACACCTTC
clone size: NA; CDR3 length: 13; J gene: TRBJ2-5; V gene: TRBV19; D gene: NA; CDR3 protein: CASSVGARETQYF; CDR3 DNA: TGTGCCAGTAGTGTCGGGGCTAGGGAGACCCAGTACTTC
clone size: once; CDR3 length: 15; J gene: TRBJ2-7; V gene: TRBV4-1; D gene: NA; CDR3 protein: CASSQWDTGSYEQYF; CDR3 DNA: TGCGCCAGCAGCCAATGGGACACCGGCTCCTACGAGCAGTACTTC
clone size: NA; CDR3 length: 13; J gene: TRBJ1-2; V gene: TRBV29-1; D gene: NA; CDR3 protein: CSVEERLDYGYTF; CDR3 DNA: TGCAGCGTCGAAGAAAGGCTGGACTATGGCTACACCTTC
clone size: NA; CDR3 length: 14; J gene: TRBJ2-1; V gene: TRBV2; D gene: TRBD2; CDR3 protein: CASSSGLAGTGQFF; CDR3 DNA: TGTGCCAGCAGTTCCGGACTAGCGGGAACGGGGCAGTTCTTC
clone size: NA; CDR3 length: 15; J gene: TRBJ1-2; V gene: TRBV30; D gene: TRBD1; CDR3 protein: CAWSGTGTGDYGYTF; CDR3 DNA: TGTGCCTGGAGTGGGACCGGGACAGGGGACTATGGCTACACCTTC
clone size: NA; CDR3 length: 12; J gene: TRBJ2-7; V gene: TRBV18; D gene: TRBD1; CDR3 protein: CASRQGPYEQYF; CDR3 DNA: TGTGCCAGCAGACAGGGCCCCTACGAGCAGTACTTC
clone size: NA; CDR3 length: 14; J gene: TRBJ2-7; V gene: TRBV27; D gene: NA; CDR3 protein: CASSLISGAHEQYF; CDR3 DNA: TGTGCCAGCAGTTTGATCTCTGGCGCCCACGAGCAGTACTTC
clone size: NA; CDR3 length: 15; J gene: TRBJ1-4; V gene: TRBV19; D gene: NA; CDR3 protein: CASSVGQFGGEKLFF; CDR3 DNA: TGTGCCAGTAGTGTTGGACAGTTTGGGGGTGAAAAACTGTTTTTT
clone size: NA; CDR3 length: 15; J gene: TRBJ2-1; V gene: TRBV7-3; D gene: NA; CDR3 protein: CASSTQLGNGNEQFF; CDR3 DNA: TGTGCCAGCAGCACCCAACTAGGGAACGGCAATGAGCAGTTCTTC
clone size: NA; CDR3 length: 12; J gene: TRBJ1-1; V gene: TRBV9; D gene: NA; CDR3 protein: CASSVEGGSAFF; CDR3 DNA: TGTGCCAGCAGCGTGGAAGGGGGATCAGCTTTCTTT
clone size: NA; CDR3 length: 14; J gene: TRBJ1-4; V gene: TRBV10-3; D gene: TRBD1; CDR3 protein: CAIRGDREEEKLFF; CDR3 DNA: TGTGCCATCAGGGGGGACAGGGAGGAGGAAAAACTGTTTTTT
clone size: NA; CDR3 length: 13; J gene: TRBJ1-2; V gene: TRBV10-3; D gene: TRBD1; CDR3 protein: CAISGQGRGGYTF; CDR3 DNA: TGTGCCATCAGTGGACAGGGGCGGGGTGGCTACACCTTC
clone size: once; CDR3 length: 15; J gene: TRBJ2-7; V gene: TRBV6-6; D gene: TRBD2; CDR3 protein: CASSYSGGSSPEQYF; CDR3 DNA: TGTGCCAGCAGTTACTCGGGGGGGAGCTCCCCCGAGCAGTACTTC
clone size: NA; CDR3 length: 17; J gene: TRBJ2-1; V gene: TRBV2; D gene: TRBD2; CDR3 protein: CASSLRGLAGDHNEQFF; CDR3 DNA: TGTGCCAGCAGCCTTCGGGGACTAGCGGGCGACCACAATGAGCAGTTCTTC
clone size: NA; CDR3 length: 14; J gene: TRBJ2-3; V gene: TRBV5-5; D gene: NA; CDR3 protein: CASSPEWGADTQYF; CDR3 DNA: TGTGCCAGCAGCCCAGAATGGGGTGCAGATACGCAGTATTTT
clone size: NA; CDR3 length: 16; J gene: TRBJ1-5; V gene: TRBV7-3; D gene: NA; CDR3 protein: CASSPRGEISNQPQHF; CDR3 DNA: TGTGCCAGCAGCCCTAGGGGGGAGATTTCCAATCAGCCCCAGCATTTT
clone size: NA; CDR3 length: 11; J gene: TRBJ2-5; V gene: TRBV30; D gene: NA; CDR3 protein: CAWGGSETQYF; CDR3 DNA: TGTGCCTGGGGGGGCTCTGAGACCCAGTACTTC
clone size: NA; CDR3 length: 13; J gene: TRBJ1-1; V gene: TRBV6-6; D gene: NA; CDR3 protein: CASSLPGRPEAFF; CDR3 DNA: TGTGCCAGCAGCCTCCCGGGTCGGCCTGAAGCTTTCTTT
clone size: once; CDR3 length: 15; J gene: TRBJ2-3; V gene: TRBV15; D gene: TRBD1; CDR3 protein: CATSRGQGSGDTQYF; CDR3 DNA: TGTGCCACCAGCAGGGGACAGGGGTCAGGAGATACGCAGTATTTT
clone size: NA; CDR3 length: 12; J gene: TRBJ1-2; V gene: TRBV27; D gene: NA; CDR3 protein: CASSSSRSRYTF; CDR3 DNA: TGTGCCAGCAGTTCCTCCCGAAGTCGCTACACCTTC